The rows below give T cell receptor beta chains drawn from one sample of a study of blood T cell repertoires in COVID-19. This table comes from immunoSEQ multiplex PCR, and its TCRdb copy is limited to in-frame clones, with some not included. This sample has 150,000 to 200,000 clones, with around 82% found just once. The material sequenced was peripheral blood. The receptors come from a man aged 60-69 years with active or convalescent COVID-19. Each CDR3 is given with its conserved first and last residue. A D gene is named only where the DNA matches it firmly. The size entry is marked missing in some rows and otherwise reads once, few, many or a size class.

clone_size j_call d_call v_call cdr3_aa cdr3_nt
NA TRBJ2-2 TRBD1 TRBV2 CASRYTGGNTGELFF TGTGCCAGCAGATACACAGGGGGCAACACCGGGGAGCTGTTTTTT
NA TRBJ2-1 TRBD2 TRBV3-1/TRBV3-2 CASSQVGGVVGNEQFF TGTGCCAGCAGCCAAGTGGGAGGGGTAGTTGGGAATGAGCAGTTCTTC
NA TRBJ2-7 NA TRBV28 CASSFGGTKAYEQYF TGTGCCAGCAGTTTTGGAGGCACCAAAGCCTACGAGCAGTACTTC
NA TRBJ2-7 NA TRBV3-1/TRBV3-2 CASSQVNEQYF TGTGCCAGCAGCCAAGTAAACGAGCAGTACTTC
few TRBJ2-2 NA TRBV3-1/TRBV3-2 CASSQGAGVRGELFF TGTGCCAGCAGCCAGGGGGCGGGAGTTCGCGGGGAGCTGTTTTTT
NA TRBJ2-5 TRBD1 TRBV6-6 CASSPTGQWETQYF TGTGCCAGCAGCCCGACAGGGCAGTGGGAGACCCAGTACTTC
NA TRBJ2-7 TRBD1 TRBV6-5 CASSRDRSYEQYF TGTGCCAGCAGTCGGGACAGGAGCTACGAGCAGTACTTC
many TRBJ1-1 NA TRBV11-1 CASSLRWQNTEAFF TGTGCCAGCAGCTTAAGATGGCAGAACACTGAAGCTTTCTTT
NA TRBJ2-2 NA TRBV3-1/TRBV3-2 CASSQLERRTGELFF TGTGCCAGCAGCCAACTAGAAAGACGAACCGGGGAGCTGTTTTTT
NA TRBJ1-4 NA TRBV2 CASSRPTGNEKLFF TGTGCCAGCAGTCGCCCTACTGGTAATGAAAAACTGTTTTTT
NA TRBJ2-2 NA TRBV7-8 CASSLADFGNRKNTGELFF TGTGCCAGCAGCTTAGCGGACTTTGGCAACAGAAAGAACACCGGGGAGCTGTTTTTT
once TRBJ1-5 TRBD1 TRBV29-1 CSVGTGGNQPQHF TGCAGCGTGGGGACAGGGGGCAATCAGCCCCAGCATTTT
NA TRBJ2-7 NA TRBV5-1 CASTPGGTYEQYF TGCGCCAGCACCCCGGGGGGCACCTACGAGCAGTACTTC
NA TRBJ2-7 NA TRBV3-1/TRBV3-2 CASSQVVREQYF TGTGCCAGCAGCCAAGTTGTGCGAGAGCAGTACTTC
NA TRBJ1-3 NA TRBV3-1/TRBV3-2 CASSQDGGYTIYF TGTGCCAGCAGCCAAGACGGGGGATACACCATATATTTT
few TRBJ2-2 TRBD1 TRBV5-1 CASSPGQGVTGELFF TGCGCCAGCAGCCCAGGACAGGGGGTTACCGGGGAGCTGTTTTTT
many TRBJ1-2 NA TRBV15 CATSRDSQGSYGYTF TGTGCCACCAGCAGAGATTCGCAGGGGAGCTATGGCTACACCTTC
NA TRBJ1-1 NA TRBV9 CASSVDGDREAFF TGTGCCAGCAGCGTTGACGGTGACAGAGAAGCTTTCTTT
NA TRBJ1-2 NA TRBV19 CASSPRTSEGYGYTF TGTGCCAGTAGTCCACGGACCTCAGAGGGCTATGGCTACACCTTC
NA TRBJ1-1 NA TRBV3-1/TRBV3-2 CASSQDMGWGGTEAFF TGTGCCAGCAGCCAAGATATGGGGTGGGGAGGCACTGAAGCTTTCTTT
once TRBJ2-7 NA TRBV5-1 CASSLATGFSYEQYF TGCGCCAGCAGCTTGGCCACAGGTTTTTCCTACGAGCAGTACTTC
NA TRBJ1-2 TRBD1 TRBV10-2 CASRGGQSYGYTF TGCGCCAGCAGGGGGGGACAGTCCTATGGCTACACCTTC
NA TRBJ2-1 TRBD2 TRBV19 CASSPRGLLAGDHLPNEQFF TGTGCCAGTAGTCCCAGGGGCCTTCTAGCGGGAGACCATCTACCAAATGAGCAGTTCTTC
NA TRBJ2-7 NA TRBV5-5 CASSPEQGLYYEQYF TGTGCCAGCAGCCCCGAGCAGGGGCTTTACTACGAGCAGTACTTC
few TRBJ1-2 NA TRBV6-1 CASSGLGSQGLYGYTF TGTGCCAGCAGTGGGCTGGGAAGCCAGGGACTCTATGGCTACACCTTC
once TRBJ2-1 TRBD2 TRBV9 CASSNYPSGRDYNEQFF TGTGCCAGCAGCAACTACCCTAGCGGGAGGGATTACAATGAGCAGTTCTTC
NA TRBJ1-2 TRBD1 TRBV18 CASSGTEKGVMDGYTF TGTGCCAGCTCCGGGACAGAAAAAGGTGTGATGGATGGCTACACCTTC
NA TRBJ2-5 TRBD2 TRBV7-2 CASSLGLAGGQETQYF TGTGCCAGCAGCCTGGGGCTAGCGGGAGGACAAGAGACCCAGTACTTC
NA TRBJ1-2 TRBD1 TRBV3-1/TRBV3-2 CASSPGTGGRGYTF TGTGCCAGCAGCCCCGGGACAGGGGGCCGGGGCTACACCTTC
NA TRBJ1-4 NA TRBV19 CASTQQGSNEKLFF TGTGCCAGTACCCAACAGGGTTCTAATGAAAAACTGTTTTTT
NA TRBJ2-1 TRBD2 TRBV7-6 CASSPVAGSYNEQFF TGTGCCAGCAGCCCAGTAGCGGGGTCCTACAATGAGCAGTTCTTC
NA TRBJ2-7 NA TRBV6-5 CASSNTGYEQYF TGTGCCAGCAGTAACACAGGCTACGAGCAGTACTTC
NA TRBJ2-5 NA TRBV5-1 CASSLAPSAGETQYF TGCGCCAGCAGCTTGGCACCCTCCGCGGGGGAGACCCAGTACTTC
NA TRBJ1-5 NA TRBV2 CASSGQAANQPQHF TGTGCCAGCAGTGGACAGGCCGCCAATCAGCCCCAGCATTTT
NA TRBJ2-2 TRBD1 TRBV11-3 CASRPTGADTGELFF TGTGCCAGCAGACCCACAGGGGCCGACACCGGGGAGCTGTTTTTT
once TRBJ1-3 NA TRBV28 CASSLTGGSGNTIYF TGTGCCAGCAGTTTAACCGGGGGCTCTGGAAACACCATATATTTT
NA TRBJ2-1 TRBD1 TRBV5-1 CASSFQGARTYNEQFF TGCGCCAGCAGCTTTCAGGGGGCGCGTACGTACAATGAGCAGTTCTTC
once TRBJ2-3 NA TRBV19 CASSRPLSGESTDTQYF TGTGCCAGTAGTCGTCCTCTGTCAGGGGAAAGCACAGATACGCAGTATTTT
NA TRBJ2-5 NA TRBV15 CATSRSPVDSEAETQYF TGTGCCACCAGCAGATCCCCTGTGGACAGCGAGGCTGAGACCCAGTACTTC
NA TRBJ2-4 NA TRBV2 CASSQRIAKNIQYF TGTGCCAGCAGCCAGCGGATAGCCAAAAACATTCAGTACTTC
once TRBJ2-1 TRBD1 TRBV5-6 CASSLGDRRQFF TGTGCCAGCAGCTTGGGGGACAGGCGACAGTTCTTC
NA TRBJ1-2 TRBD1 TRBV6-5 CASSSPGQGRYGYTF TGTGCCAGCAGTTCTCCGGGACAGGGGCGCTATGGCTACACCTTC